These T cell receptor beta chains were read from a single sample in a study of CD8+CD57+ T cells in acquired aplastic anemia. MiXCR was run by TCRdb on the reads, yielding one entry per CDR3 protein. The profile shows 150,000 to 200,000 distinct CDR3 sequences, 50% to 75% of them singletons. The sample comprised sorted CD4+, CD8+, or CD8+CD57+ T cells (not recorded which) from PBMCs. All receptors come from a human donor with severe aplastic anemia or a healthy control (not recorded which). Each CDR3 is given with its conserved first and last residue. A D gene is named only where the DNA matches it firmly. Not all rows give a size; the values are once, few, many and, for expanded clones, a class.

clone_size	j_call	v_call	d_call	cdr3_aa	cdr3_nt
once	TRBJ2-7	TRBV10-1	NA	CASSEEDSSSYEQYF	TGCGCCAGCAGTGAGGAAGACTCCAGCTCCTACGAGCAGTACTTC
many	TRBJ2-7	TRBV27	NA	CASSLSASPYEQYF	TGTGCCAGCAGTTTATCGGCGAGCCCTTACGAGCAGTACTTC
NA	TRBJ1-3	TRBV20-1	NA	CSARERGGTGNTIYF	TGCAGTGCTAGAGAGCGGGGTGGCACTGGAAACACCATATATTTT
NA	TRBJ2-5	TRBV12-3/TRBV12-4	TRBD1	CASSIGTETQHF	TGTGCCAGCAGTATCGGGACAGAGACCCAGCACTTC
NA	TRBJ2-4	TRBV2	NA	CASNELTAENIQYF	TGTGCCAGCAATGAACTGACCGCGGAAAACATTCAGTACTTC
many	TRBJ1-6	TRBV7-3	NA	CASSLEGATLHF	TGTGCCAGCAGCTTGGAGGGTGCAACCCTCCACTTT
NA	TRBJ2-1	TRBV15	NA	CATRSYAEQFF	TGTGCCACCAGGAGTTATGCTGAGCAGTTCTTC
many	TRBJ1-2	TRBV29-1	TRBD1	CSVEDGDEAGTAANYGYTF	TGCAGCGTTGAAGATGGGGACGAGGCCGGGACAGCAGCCAACTATGGCTACACCTTC
NA	TRBJ2-5	TRBV7-9	NA	CASSLFGDETQYF	TGTGCCAGCAGCTTATTCGGGGATGAGACCCAGTACTTC
NA	TRBJ2-6	TRBV7-9	TRBD1	CASSSRDRVFLTF	TGTGCCAGCAGCAGCCGGGACAGGGTTTTCCTGACTTTC
NA	TRBJ2-5	TRBV7-3	NA	CAGSLIGLGETQYF	TGTGCCGGCAGCTTAATTGGGTTGGGAGAGACCCAGTACTTC
NA	TRBJ1-5	TRBV7-2	NA	CASSLVVTDTSNQPQHF	TGTGCCAGCAGCTTAGTGGTGACCGACACTAGCAATCAGCCCCAGCATTTT
NA	TRBJ1-1	TRBV12-3/TRBV12-4	NA	CASSLRTVTEAFF	TGTGCCAGCAGTTTGAGGACAGTTACTGAAGCTTTCTTT
NA	TRBJ2-1	TRBV27	TRBD1	CASSLYGGSGQGIDEQFF	TGTGCCAGCAGTTTATATGGTGGTTCGGGACAGGGTATCGATGAGCAGTTCTTC
NA	TRBJ1-4	TRBV7-9	NA	CASRPNERTVGEKLFF	TGTGCCAGCAGACCGAACGAAAGGACAGTAGGAGAAAAACTGTTTTTT